A selection of T cell receptor beta chains follows, all from one sample in a study of blood T cell repertoires in COVID-19. The protocol was immunoSEQ multiplex PCR, while the TCRdb copy is restricted to in-frame clones and leaves out a portion. The repertoire holds some 230,000 clones, with approximately 92% as singletons. Material: PBMCs or T cells enriched from blood (not recorded which). Every receptor here comes from a young woman in a cohort exposed to, infected with or recovered from COVID-19 (not recorded which). The CDR3 runs from the conserved cysteine through the conserved F or W. A D gene is named only where the DNA matches it firmly.

TRBV5-6 - CASAKGLNTGELFF
TRBV28 TRBD1 CASSRWTGGLGIVFF
TRBV6-5 TRBD1 CASSYTRTGVPDGYTF
TRBV21-1 - CASSGQANNQPQHF
TRBV6-5 - CASSSGHLGYEQFF
TRBV6-1 TRBD1 CASSETPGQGNTIYF
TRBV7-2 - CASSLPWRPFTDTQYF
TRBV15 TRBD2 CATSGRGVYNEQFF
TRBV10-3 - CASIRSWLGGNTIYF
TRBV5-8 TRBD2 CASTLAGSYEQYF
TRBV11-2 TRBD2 CASSLVGFGLADSKNIQYF
TRBV12-3/TRBV12-4 TRBD1 CASSQTGGYTF
TRBV28 - CASSLGGGGNTIYF
TRBV5-1 TRBD1 CASSLGQGRFNTGELFF
TRBV24-1 - CATTPGNDQPQHF
TRBV6-2/TRBV6-3 TRBD1 CASSVQGARTEAFF
TRBV2 TRBD2 CASKGLVETQYF
TRBV2 - CASSPGTTNQPQHF
TRBV11-1 - CASSTGQNTGELFF
TRBV5-4 TRBD2 CASSQTSGRAREQFF
TRBV7-3 TRBD2 CASSLAGGTGELFF
TRBV9 - CASSALGDGANVLTF
TRBV5-4 TRBD2 CASSSSGAPSYEQYF
TRBV9 - CASSGARGTEAFF
TRBV7-9 - CASRPAGELFF
TRBV7-2 - CASSLQGSYNEQFF
TRBV15 TRBD1 CATSSYGQGARNEQFF
TRBV27 - CASGGAGSSYNEQFF
TRBV27 TRBD2 CASRLGRDGELFF
TRBV10-3 - CAISESAGRMSGELFF
TRBV12-3/TRBV12-4 TRBD2 CASSHWTSGQYF
TRBV7-8 - CASSSRGGSSYEQYF
TRBV19 TRBD2 CASSIGTRGLNF
TRBV18 - CASSQDRNQETQYF
TRBV19 TRBD1 CASRPHRGDSPLHF
TRBV11-3 TRBD2 CASSLSWTSGRAEQFF
TRBV7-9 TRBD1 CASSLRRWDRGTNTGELFF
TRBV7-9 - CASSSGYEQTQYF
TRBV30 - CAWRANSPGEQYF
TRBV14 - CASSQEFVGELFF
TRBV18 TRBD2 CASSQGLAGALASKETQYF
TRBV5-5 - CASSREGSYEQYF
TRBV6-5 - CASSPFPREGYTF
TRBV4-1 TRBD1 CASSEQGARTGELFF
TRBV5-6 - CASSLHGSNEKLFF
TRBV10-3 TRBD1 CAISETGGGDSPLHF
TRBV19 - CASSHLDSLLNYGYTF
TRBV6-5 TRBD2 CASGYGEETQYF
TRBV18 - CASSPQGSEAFF
TRBV7-9 - CASSRGQNHEKLFF
TRBV9 - CASSKDRDFPYEQYF
TRBV24-1 - CATSDSLGQGGEQYF